A selection of T cell receptor beta chains follows, all from one sample in a study of blood T cells in healthy people across ages. A single record per CDR3 protein comes from TCRdb applying MiXCR to the 5' RACE reads. The repertoire holds hundreds of thousands of distinct CDR3 sequences, about 26% seen once, with about 3% in the top ten. This sample also belongs to another study, concerning T cells of mothers and their children.

The sample was blood. These receptors were taken from a boy younger than 18 in good health. Each CDR3 is given with its conserved first and last residue. Fields, in order: D gene, V gene, clone size, J gene, CDR3 protein, CDR3 DNA. A D gene is named only where the DNA matches it firmly. Size is stated for part of the rows, as once, few or many counts, or as a class when the clone is expanded.

TRBD1,TRBV5-1,-,TRBJ2-5,CASSLVDRGSEESQYF,TGCGCCAGCAGCTTGGTGGACAGGGGGTCGGAAGAGAGCCAGTACTTC
TRBD1,TRBV12-3/TRBV12-4,-,TRBJ2-7,CATSGQGNEQYF,TGTGCCACTAGCGGACAGGGGAACGAGCAGTACTTC
-,TRBV6-2/TRBV6-3,few,TRBJ2-5,CASSLQGIGRQETQYF,TGTGCCAGCAGCCTACAGGGGATTGGGAGGCAAGAGACCCAGTACTTC
-,TRBV20-1,few,TRBJ2-7,CSAHSRTETFYEQYF,TGCAGTGCGCACTCTAGGACAGAGACTTTCTACGAGCAGTACTTC
-,TRBV12-3/TRBV12-4,-,TRBJ2-5,CASSLDSVETQYF,TGTGCCAGCAGTTTAGACAGCGTAGAGACCCAGTACTTC
TRBD2,TRBV7-9,-,TRBJ2-4,CASSRGENNQYF,TGTGCCAGCAGCCGGGGGGAAAACAATCAGTACTTC
TRBD2,TRBV6-5,few,TRBJ2-5,CASSWRGAKETQYF,TGTGCCAGCAGTTGGCGGGGGGCGAAAGAGACCCAGTACTTC
-,TRBV2,-,TRBJ2-5,CASSVSTVQETQYF,TGTGCCAGCAGTGTATCTACAGTACAAGAGACCCAGTACTTC
-,TRBV10-3,few,TRBJ2-5,CAISEPREETQYF,TGTGCCATCAGTGAGCCCAGGGAAGAGACCCAGTACTTC
TRBD2,TRBV7-9,-,TRBJ2-5,CASSLGAGGSQETQYF,TGTGCCAGCAGCTTGGGAGCGGGGGGGAGCCAAGAGACCCAGTACTTC
TRBD1,TRBV7-2,once,TRBJ1-2,CASSFSPGQGAINYGYTF,TGTGCCAGCAGCTTCTCTCCGGGACAGGGGGCGATAAACTATGGCTACACCTTC
-,TRBV12-3/TRBV12-4,-,TRBJ2-3,CASSRTGTSTDTQYF,TGTGCCAGCAGCCGCACAGGGACTAGCACAGATACGCAGTATTTT
TRBD1,TRBV3-1,few,TRBJ2-5,CASSHPTGGKETQYF,TGTGCCAGCAGCCATCCGACAGGGGGTAAAGAGACCCAGTACTTC
TRBD1,TRBV6-1,once,TRBJ1-5,CASSPSGTGFGMAQHF,TGTGCCAGCAGTCCCTCCGGGACAGGTTTCGGGATGGCCCAGCATTTT
TRBD2,TRBV12-5,few,TRBJ2-5,CASGSRTSGVIETQYF,TGTGCTAGTGGCTCCCGGACTAGCGGTGTGATAGAGACCCAGTACTTC
TRBD1,TRBV5-5,-,TRBJ2-5,CAGSLDRGPETQYF,TGTGCCGGCAGCTTGGATAGGGGGCCAGAGACCCAGTACTTC
-,TRBV5-4,once,TRBJ2-3,CASSLLGKGGTDTQYF,TGTGCCAGCAGCTTGCTCGGGAAAGGGGGCACAGATACGCAGTATTTT
-,TRBV20-1,few,TRBJ2-4,CSVPFGGGAYIQYF,TGCAGTGTCCCTTTTGGAGGGGGGGCGTACATTCAGTACTTC
-,TRBV21-1,-,TRBJ2-3,CASSKVGRRTDTQYF,TGTGCCAGCAGCAAAGTGGGGCGGCGCACAGATACGCAGTATTTT
-,TRBV20-1,few,TRBJ1-2,CSAIRENYGYTF,TGCAGTGCTATTCGGGAGAACTATGGCTACACCTTC
-,TRBV6-2/TRBV6-3,-,TRBJ1-1,CASRDNQEAFF,TGTGCCAGCAGGGACAACCAAGAAGCTTTCTTT
-,TRBV10-3,once,TRBJ1-2,CAITVGLDYGYTF,TGTGCCATCACGGTGGGGTTGGACTATGGCTACACCTTC
TRBD2,TRBV5-1,few,TRBJ2-7,CASSSGLAGRDSYEQYF,TGCGCCAGCAGCTCAGGGCTAGCGGGGCGGGACTCCTACGAGCAGTACTTC
-,TRBV7-9,few,TRBJ1-1,CASSLAGGDGTEAFF,TGTGCCAGCAGCTTAGCGGGGGGGGACGGTACTGAAGCTTTCTTT
TRBD2,TRBV6-5,-,TRBJ2-5,CASSISGGLQETQYF,TGTGCCAGCAGCATTAGCGGGGGGCTCCAGGAGACCCAGTACTTC
TRBD1,TRBV10-2,-,TRBJ1-2,CASSDNRGGNYGYTF,TGCGCCAGCAGTGATAACAGGGGAGGGAACTATGGCTACACCTTC
TRBD1,TRBV19,few,TRBJ1-1,CASSIRGQTNTEAFF,TGTGCCAGTAGTATAAGGGGGCAGACGAACACTGAAGCTTTCTTT
-,TRBV7-2,few,TRBJ1-3,CASSLSRWGNTIYF,TGTGCCAGCAGCTTAAGCCGCTGGGGAAACACCATATATTTT
-,TRBV24-1,once,TRBJ2-1,CATSDLNGGNEQFF,TGTGCCACCAGTGATTTGAACGGGGGCAATGAGCAGTTCTTC
-,TRBV7-9,-,TRBJ2-2,CASSPLLGVSDTGELFF,TGTGCCAGCAGCCCCCTCCTTGGCGTATCGGACACCGGGGAGCTGTTTTTT
TRBD1,TRBV6-1,few,TRBJ1-1,CASSGGQGVTNTEAFF,TGTGCCAGCAGCGGGGGACAGGGGGTAACGAACACTGAAGCTTTCTTT
TRBD1,TRBV7-3,-,TRBJ2-2,CASSPAGTGRPGELFF,TGTGCCAGCAGCCCCGCCGGGACAGGACGCCCCGGGGAGCTGTTTTTT
TRBD1,TRBV28,many,TRBJ2-3,CASSLGQGRTDTQYF,TGTGCCAGCAGTTTGGGACAGGGCCGCACAGATACGCAGTATTTT
-,TRBV28,few,TRBJ2-5,CASSISYVRGETQYF,TGTGCCAGCTCAATCAGCTACGTGAGGGGGGAGACCCAGTACTTC
-,TRBV27,-,TRBJ2-2,CASSLKGRRTGELFF,TGTGCCAGCAGTTTAAAGGGCCGCCGCACCGGGGAGCTGTTTTTT
TRBD2,TRBV12-3/TRBV12-4,few,TRBJ2-1,CASTGGGGHPHNEQFF,TGTGCCAGCACCGGCGGGGGTGGCCACCCCCACAATGAGCAGTTCTTC
-,TRBV28,-,TRBJ2-3,CASTQGTSTDTQYF,TGTGCCAGCACCCAAGGGACTAGCACAGATACGCAGTATTTT
TRBD1,TRBV10-3,-,TRBJ2-5,CAISVRDRGTGAQYF,TGTGCCATCAGTGTACGGGACAGGGGGACGGGCGCCCAGTACTTC
-,TRBV20-1,-,TRBJ2-7,CSARRSGSRNEQYF,TGCAGTGCTAGGAGATCAGGAAGTAGGAACGAGCAGTACTTC
-,TRBV7-9,few,TRBJ2-7,CASSSFGHNSYEQYF,TGTGCCAGCAGCTCTTTCGGACACAACTCCTACGAGCAGTACTTC
-,TRBV10-3,few,TRBJ2-5,CAEGLLQETQYF,TGTGCCGAAGGGCTACTCCAAGAGACCCAGTACTTC
-,TRBV4-1,-,TRBJ2-3,CASSQEGKDTQYF,TGCGCCAGCAGCCAAGAGGGGAAGGATACGCAGTATTTT
-,TRBV20-1,-,TRBJ1-3,CSAGLGNTIYF,TGCAGTGCGGGGTTAGGGAACACCATATATTTT
-,TRBV9,-,TRBJ2-5,CASSVGGMETQYF,TGTGCCAGCAGCGTAGGAGGGATGGAGACCCAGTACTTC
-,TRBV5-1,-,TRBJ1-3,CASTPGPLQWGFWISGNTIYF,TGCGCCAGCACCCCCGGTCCCTTACAGTGGGGATTCTGGATTTCTGGAAACACCATATATTTT